This TCR beta chain emerged from a study of identical twins. Template switching introduced a universal primer site, and the cDNA bore unique molecular identifiers. TCRdb fed the 5' RACE reads into MiXCR, producing one record per CDR3 protein. This repertoire shows a few hundred thousand distinct CDR3 sequences, roughly an eighth found once; its top ten account for more than 0.8%. The length of the CDR3 is 13 residues. Germline values: CDR1 MNHEY, CDR2 SMNVEV (reference sequence). The V gene lost 5 bases and the J gene lost 5 bases, with 12 bases spanning the gap. The sample holds many counts of this clonotype. Its antigen is as yet unknown. General study findings and limits: Models came in too low on out-of-frame TCR alpha sharing in monozygotic twins. Fewer insertions marked abundant cord blood beta clonotypes; young adult naive trended weakly, memory not at all.

Separately, the same data were catalogued under a study of yellow fever vaccine responses in identical twins. From that second work: Among the twins, the vaccine T cell response reportedly seemed partly convergent and partly personalized.

Sequencing was done on a sample of CD4+ T cells sorted from blood. The source is a woman aged 18 to 35 in good health. V and J are TRBV27 and TRBJ1-1, with D possibly matching TRBD1 (5 bases). As DNA, the CDR3 is TGTGCCAGCAGTCTCCAGGGACGTACTGAAGCTTTCTTT. Protein sequence: CASSLQGRTEAFF.